This TCR beta chain was observed in a study of OX40 agonist ivuxolimab in advanced cancers. On the study more broadly: In this trial design, patients received ivuxolimab intravenously at 0.01 to 10 mg/kg every 2 weeks.

Clones were sequenced by immunoSEQ multiplex PCR, and TCRdb holds only the in-frame ones, with some missing. The repertoire consists of around 76,000 clones, with roughly 88% occurring once and the leading ten covering approximately 3%. CDR3 length: 12 amino acids. Germline values: CDR1 MNHNS, CDR2 SASEGT. J was trimmed by 10 bases and V by 4 bases; bases with no gene match: 3. The study sampled blood at baseline, cycle 4 day 1, and cycle 7 day 1. Specimen: CD4+ or CD8+ T cells sorted from blood, collected in a trial of the OX40 agonist ivuxolimab. The receptor comes from an adult with an advanced solid tumor such as melanoma, head and neck, liver or kidney cancer. The chain uses TRBV6-1 and TRBJ2-1, with 8 nucleotides matching TRBD1. The DNA of the CDR3 is TGTGCCAGCAGTGTCAACAGGGGGGAGCAGTTCTTC. Its translation is CASSVNRGEQFF.